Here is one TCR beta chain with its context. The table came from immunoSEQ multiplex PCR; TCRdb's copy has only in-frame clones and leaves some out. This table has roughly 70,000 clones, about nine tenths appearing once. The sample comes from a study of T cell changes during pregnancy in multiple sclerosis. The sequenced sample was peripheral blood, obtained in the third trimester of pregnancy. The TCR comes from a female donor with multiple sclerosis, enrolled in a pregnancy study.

The CDR3 protein is CASSYSRPSGAQPQHF. The CDR3 nucleotides read TGTGCCAGCAGTTACTCGCGGCCATCTGGGGCCCAGCCCCAGCATTTT. This chain uses TRBV6-5 with TRBJ1-5; D perhaps matches TRBD1 (5 bases). The germline V gene encodes CDR1 MNHEY and CDR2 SVGAGI. V was pared by 0 bases and J by 7 bases, with 16 bases between. The CDR3 spans 16 residues.